This TCR beta chain was sequenced for a study of neurological immune-mediated disorders. Regarding time point: longitudinal time-point 1 (baseline). For the unsorted libraries, 2 million PBMCs stored at -80 C served as input. This clonotype has at least ten counts. Germline CDR1 SGHDN, CDR2 FVKESK. The junction had 8 bases not matched to a gene; V was cut back by 0 bases and J by 3 bases. CDR3 length: 16 residues. TCRdb re-derived calls from the 5' RACE reads in MiXCR, one entry per CDR3 protein. The sample yields tens of thousands of distinct CDR3 sequences, about 10% seen once. The clonotype comes from a male donor with HTLV-1-associated myelopathy (HAM/TSP). The source material was PBMCs. This sequence joins TRBV14 and TRBJ2-7; 7 bases align to TRBD1. CDR3 residues: CASSQDWAAGGYEQYF. The CDR3 bases are TGTGCCAGCAGCCAAGATTGGGCTGCAGGGGGCTACGAGCAGTACTTC.